The rows below give T cell receptor beta chains drawn from one sample of a study of CD8 T cells in ankylosing spondylitis. TCRdb independently ran MiXCR on the 5' RACE reads; one entry per CDR3 protein. The table has 650,000 to 800,000 distinct CDR3 sequences, 19% seen once. The sequenced material came from blood, either unsorted or a sorted T cell fraction (not recorded which). The origin of the receptors is a male donor with ankylosing spondylitis. CDR3s include the opening cysteine and the closing phenylalanine or tryptophan. A D gene is named only where the DNA matches it firmly. Only part of the rows carry a size: once, few, many, or a class if the clone is expanded.

d_gene: .; abundance: .; v_gene: TRBV9; j_gene: TRBJ2-3; CDR3aa: CASSGGLGAGSTDTQYF; CDR3nt: TGTGCCAGCAGCGGGGGACTGGGGGCGGGGAGCACAGATACGCAGTATTTT
d_gene: TRBD2; abundance: .; v_gene: TRBV3-1; j_gene: TRBJ2-1; CDR3aa: CASSPRTSVNNEQFF; CDR3nt: TGTGCCAGCAGCCCGAGGACTAGCGTCAACAATGAGCAGTTCTTC
d_gene: TRBD2; abundance: .; v_gene: TRBV12-3/TRBV12-4; j_gene: TRBJ2-5; CDR3aa: CASSPIAGGTETQYF; CDR3nt: TGTGCCAGCAGCCCCATAGCGGGAGGTACAGAGACCCAGTACTTC
d_gene: .; abundance: .; v_gene: TRBV20-1; j_gene: TRBJ2-2; CDR3aa: CSARTHRANGELFF; CDR3nt: TGCAGTGCTAGAACCCACAGGGCGAACGGGGAGCTGTTTTTT
d_gene: TRBD2; abundance: many; v_gene: TRBV27; j_gene: TRBJ2-7; CDR3aa: CASRGGSYEQYF; CDR3nt: TGTGCCAGCCGGGGGGGCTCCTACGAGCAGTACTTC
d_gene: .; abundance: .; v_gene: TRBV18; j_gene: TRBJ2-1; CDR3aa: CATRGLAIHEQFF; CDR3nt: TGTGCCACTCGGGGGCTAGCGATTCATGAGCAGTTCTTC
d_gene: TRBD2; abundance: .; v_gene: TRBV20-1; j_gene: TRBJ2-3; CDR3aa: CSVPLWTSGSTDTQYF; CDR3nt: TGCAGTGTTCCGCTCTGGACTAGCGGGAGCACAGATACGCAGTATTTT
d_gene: .; abundance: .; v_gene: TRBV5-1; j_gene: TRBJ2-1; CDR3aa: CASSFGAGFNEQFF; CDR3nt: TGCGCCAGCAGCTTTGGCGCAGGGTTCAATGAGCAGTTCTTC
d_gene: TRBD1; abundance: .; v_gene: TRBV28; j_gene: TRBJ2-1; CDR3aa: CASSVLGTGVFDEQFF; CDR3nt: TGTGCCAGCAGTGTACTTGGGACAGGGGTTTTCGATGAGCAGTTCTTC
d_gene: .; abundance: once; v_gene: TRBV11-2; j_gene: TRBJ2-3; CDR3aa: CASSLVPHSSSTDTQYF; CDR3nt: TGTGCCAGCAGCTTAGTCCCCCACTCGTCTTCCACAGATACGCAGTATTTT
d_gene: TRBD1; abundance: .; v_gene: TRBV15; j_gene: TRBJ1-1; CDR3aa: CATSRETGVTEAFF; CDR3nt: TGTGCCACCAGCAGAGAAACAGGGGTGACTGAAGCTTTCTTT
d_gene: .; abundance: few; v_gene: TRBV5-6; j_gene: TRBJ1-2; CDR3aa: CASSFQGEGYTF; CDR3nt: TGTGCCAGCAGCTTTCAGGGTGAGGGCTACACCTTC
d_gene: .; abundance: .; v_gene: TRBV11-2; j_gene: TRBJ2-7; CDR3aa: CASSRNRDEQYF; CDR3nt: TGTGCCAGCAGCCGAAACAGGGACGAGCAGTACTTC
d_gene: .; abundance: many; v_gene: TRBV12-3/TRBV12-4; j_gene: TRBJ1-5; CDR3aa: CASSLFLGSYSNQPQHF; CDR3nt: TGTGCCAGCAGTTTGTTTTTGGGGTCGTATAGCAATCAGCCCCAGCATTTT
d_gene: TRBD2; abundance: .; v_gene: TRBV4-1; j_gene: TRBJ2-2; CDR3aa: CASSHTSGRYGELFF; CDR3nt: TGCGCCAGCAGCCACACTAGCGGGAGATACGGGGAGCTGTTTTTT
d_gene: TRBD2; abundance: .; v_gene: TRBV20-1; j_gene: TRBJ2-1; CDR3aa: CSAKLAGGRNEQFF; CDR3nt: TGCAGTGCTAAGCTAGCGGGGGGTCGTAATGAGCAGTTCTTC